This paragraph reports one T cell receptor beta chain. The sample is drawn from a study of blood T cell repertoires in COVID-19. Study background: PBMCs, B-cell-depleted T cells, or T cells were the source of the cDNA or gDNA that made up the material.

This CDR3 contains 14 residues. V lost 5 bases to trimming and J lost 1 base, with 8 bases between them. The germline V gene encodes CDR1 SGHTA and CDR2 FQGNSA. In the original analysis: Counts of nucleated cells, estimated from reference gene primer amplification, were obtained. Clones were sequenced by immunoSEQ multiplex PCR, and TCRdb holds only the in-frame ones, with some missing. Clonal size and the V and J genes are those of that table, whereas D and trimming came from the DNA. This table holds more than 25,000 clones, about 90% found once. This TCR was sampled from a human donor in a cohort sampled during active COVID-19. The J gene is TRBJ2-2, the V gene TRBV7-2, with D hard to call. Sequencing was performed on peripheral blood. CDR3 nucleotide sequence: TGTGCCAGCAGCCCGACTTTGAACACCGGGGAGCTGTTTTTT. Its protein is CASSPTLNTGELFF.